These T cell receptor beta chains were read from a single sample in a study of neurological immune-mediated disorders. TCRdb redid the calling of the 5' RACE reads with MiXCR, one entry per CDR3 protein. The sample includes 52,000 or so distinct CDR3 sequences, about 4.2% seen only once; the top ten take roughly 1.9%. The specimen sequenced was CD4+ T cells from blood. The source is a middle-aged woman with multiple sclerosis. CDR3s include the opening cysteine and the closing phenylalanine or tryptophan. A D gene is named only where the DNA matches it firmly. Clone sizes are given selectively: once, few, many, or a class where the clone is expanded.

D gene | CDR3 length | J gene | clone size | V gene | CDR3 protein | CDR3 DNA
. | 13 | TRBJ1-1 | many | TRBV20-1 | CSARTNPGTEAFF | TGCAGTGCTAGGACGAATCCTGGCACTGAAGCTTTCTTT
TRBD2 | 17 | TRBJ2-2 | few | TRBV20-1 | CSAREGTSGLGTGELFF | TGCAGTGCTAGAGAAGGGACTAGCGGACTAGGCACCGGGGAGCTGTTTTTT
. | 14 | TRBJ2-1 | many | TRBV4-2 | CASSQDGGFNEQFF | TGTGCCAGCAGCCAAGATGGGGGATTCAATGAGCAGTTCTTC
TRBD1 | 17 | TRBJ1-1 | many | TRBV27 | CASRRPPADRVTTEAFF | TGTGCCAGCCGCCGTCCCCCCGCGGACAGGGTCACGACTGAAGCTTTCTTT
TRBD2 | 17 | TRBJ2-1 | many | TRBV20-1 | CSARDSNTSGVYNEQFF | TGCAGTGCTAGAGATAGCAATACTAGCGGGGTATACAATGAGCAGTTCTTC
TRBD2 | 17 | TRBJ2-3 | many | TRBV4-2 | CASSQDGSGGAEDTQYF | TGTGCCAGCAGCCAAGACGGTAGCGGGGGGGCGGAAGATACGCAGTATTTT
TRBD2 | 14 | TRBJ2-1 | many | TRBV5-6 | CASGRLASYNEQFF | TGTGCCAGCGGACGACTAGCGTCCTACAATGAGCAGTTCTTC
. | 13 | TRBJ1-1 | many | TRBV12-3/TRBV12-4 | CASGTQRDTEAFF | TGTGCCAGCGGGACACAGAGGGACACTGAAGCTTTCTTT
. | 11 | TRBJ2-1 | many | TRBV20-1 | CSARGARDQFF | TGCAGTGCTAGGGGAGCCCGGGACCAGTTCTTC
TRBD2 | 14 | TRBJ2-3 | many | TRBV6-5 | CASSYREGKDTQYF | TGTGCCAGCAGTTACCGGGAGGGTAAGGATACGCAGTATTTT
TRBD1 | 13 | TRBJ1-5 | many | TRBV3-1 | CASSLQGDQPQHF | TGTGCCAGCAGCCTACAGGGGGATCAGCCCCAGCATTTT
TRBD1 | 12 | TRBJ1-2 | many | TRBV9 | CASSGQGNGYTF | TGTGCCAGCAGCGGACAGGGGAATGGCTACACCTTC
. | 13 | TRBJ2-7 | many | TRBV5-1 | CASSPPGVSLSYF | TGCGCCAGCAGTCCACCCGGAGTATCCCTCTCGTACTTC
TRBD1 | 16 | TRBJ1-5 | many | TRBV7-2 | CASSLGGGRGYQPQHF | TGTGCCAGCAGCTTAGGTGGGGGCAGGGGGTATCAGCCCCAGCATTTT
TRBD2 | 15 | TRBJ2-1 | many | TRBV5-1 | CASSLGGGSYNEQFF | TGCGCCAGCAGCTTGGGGGGGGGTTCCTACAATGAGCAGTTCTTC
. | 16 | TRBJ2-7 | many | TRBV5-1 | CASSLTFEKSSYEQYF | TGCGCCAGCAGCTTGACCTTTGAAAAGAGCTCCTACGAGCAGTACTTC
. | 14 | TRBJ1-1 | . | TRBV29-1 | CSVHGTRGNTEAFF | TGCAGCGTCCACGGGACCAGGGGGAACACTGAAGCTTTCTTT
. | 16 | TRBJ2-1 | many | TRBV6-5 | CASSNLRNGDYNEQFF | TGTGCCAGCAGTAACCTCCGCAACGGGGACTACAATGAGCAGTTCTTC
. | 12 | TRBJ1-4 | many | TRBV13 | CASSRGYEKLFF | TGTGCCAGCAGCCGGGGGTATGAAAAACTGTTTTTT
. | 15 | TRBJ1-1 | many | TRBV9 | CASSVFDSMNTEAFF | TGTGCCAGCAGCGTATTCGACAGCATGAACACTGAAGCTTTCTTT
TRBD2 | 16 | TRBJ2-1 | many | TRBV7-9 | CASSPMGGARYNEQFF | TGTGCCAGCAGCCCAATGGGAGGGGCGAGGTACAATGAGCAGTTCTTC
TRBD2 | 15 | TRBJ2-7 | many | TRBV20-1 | CSALPWGGKQSEQYF | TGCAGTGCTCTTCCATGGGGGGGGAAGCAGTCCGAGCAGTACTTC
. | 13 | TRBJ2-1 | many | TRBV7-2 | CASSLGPNNEQFF | TGTGCCAGCAGCTTAGGGCCTAACAATGAGCAGTTCTTC
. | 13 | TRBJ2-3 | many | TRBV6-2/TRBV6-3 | CATGLVRTDTQYF | TGTGCCACCGGGCTAGTTCGCACAGATACGCAGTATTTT
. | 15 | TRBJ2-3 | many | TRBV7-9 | CASSLVGAGTDTQYF | TGTGCCAGCAGCTTAGTAGGAGCAGGGACAGATACGCAGTATTTT
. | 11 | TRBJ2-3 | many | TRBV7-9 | CASSLTDTQYF | TGTGCCAGCAGCTTAACAGATACGCAGTATTTT
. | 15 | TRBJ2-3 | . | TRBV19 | CASSIGGGPTDTQYF | TGTGCCAGTAGTATAGGTGGAGGGCCCACAGATACGCAGTATTTT
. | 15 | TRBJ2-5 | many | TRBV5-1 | CASSRFGQSQETQYF | TGCGCCAGCAGCCGATTTGGACAGTCACAAGAGACCCAGTACTTC
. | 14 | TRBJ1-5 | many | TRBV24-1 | CATSDSRTAGPQHF | TGTGCCACCAGTGATTCGCGGACAGCCGGGCCCCAGCATTTT
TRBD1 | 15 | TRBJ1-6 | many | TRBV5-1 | CASSLAGQGISPLHF | TGCGCCAGCAGCTTGGCGGGACAGGGAATTTCACCCCTCCACTTT
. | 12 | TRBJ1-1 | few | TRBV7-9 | CASSLAQGRAFF | TGTGCCAGCAGCTTAGCCCAGGGACGAGCTTTCTTT
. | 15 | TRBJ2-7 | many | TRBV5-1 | CASSSRDLHSYEQYF | TGCGCCAGCAGCTCCCGGGACCTGCATAGTTACGAGCAGTACTTC
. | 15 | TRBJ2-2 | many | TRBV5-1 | CASSPAVGKSGELFF | TGCGCCAGCAGCCCGGCTGTCGGGAAATCCGGGGAGCTGTTTTTT
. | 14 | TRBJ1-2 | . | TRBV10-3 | CAISESERTYGYTF | TGTGCCATCAGTGAGTCGGAACGCACATATGGCTACACCTTC
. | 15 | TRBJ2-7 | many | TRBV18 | CASSPTTGSSYEQYF | TGTGCCAGCTCTCCAACCACAGGGAGCTCCTACGAGCAGTACTTC
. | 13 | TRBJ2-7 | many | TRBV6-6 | CAHSQGGSYEQYF | TGTGCCCACTCCCAGGGCGGCTCCTACGAGCAGTACTTC
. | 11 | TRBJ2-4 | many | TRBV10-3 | CAIRVENIQYF | TGTGCCATCAGGGTTGAAAACATTCAGTACTTC
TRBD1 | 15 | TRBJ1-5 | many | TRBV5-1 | CASSLQGDGNQPQHF | TGCGCCAGCAGCTTACAGGGGGACGGCAATCAGCCCCAGCATTTT
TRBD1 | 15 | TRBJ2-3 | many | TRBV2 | CASSLRGRGTDTQYF | TGTGCCAGCAGCCTCAGGGGGCGAGGCACAGATACGCAGTATTTT
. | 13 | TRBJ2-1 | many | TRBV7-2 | CASSLSYGTGSFF | TGTGCCAGCAGCTTGTCCTACGGGACCGGGTCGTTCTTC
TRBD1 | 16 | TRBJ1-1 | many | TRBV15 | CATSRGGDRTNTEAFF | TGTGCCACCAGCCGAGGCGGGGACAGAACCAACACTGAAGCTTTCTTT
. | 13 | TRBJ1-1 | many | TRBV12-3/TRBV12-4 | CASSTNTVPEAFF | TGTGCCAGCAGTACTAATACGGTTCCTGAAGCTTTCTTT
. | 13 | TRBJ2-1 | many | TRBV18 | CASSPGLHNEQFF | TGTGCCAGCTCCCCGGGACTTCACAATGAGCAGTTCTTC
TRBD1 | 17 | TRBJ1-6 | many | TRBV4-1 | CASSQGGDSGVNSPLHF | TGCGCCAGCAGCCAAGGCGGGGACAGCGGAGTTAATTCACCCCTCCACTTT
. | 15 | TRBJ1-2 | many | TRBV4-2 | CASSQATQGPYGYTF | TGTGCCAGCAGCCAAGCGACACAAGGACCCTATGGCTACACCTTC
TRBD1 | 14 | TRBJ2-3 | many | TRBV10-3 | CAISVQGGTDTQYF | TGTGCCATCAGTGTGCAGGGGGGCACAGATACGCAGTATTTT
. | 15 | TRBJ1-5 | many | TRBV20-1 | CSARGAGANNQPQHF | TGCAGTGCTAGAGGGGCGGGGGCTAACAATCAGCCCCAGCATTTT